The text below deals with one TCR beta chain. Antigen unknown. The source of the sample is a study of T cell responses to AZD1222 COVID-19 vaccine. Study observations and caveats: Clonal diversity may have been underestimated, and the donors were mostly white British, with more females than males. Spike-spanning, vaccine-associated CD4 TCRs were dominant at 160-218 and 743-854. There were repertoire samples only from the period after the peak T cell response. Nearly half of the spike-specific TCRs reportedly recognize variant regions that carry no mutations.

Libraries were prepared by immunoSEQ multiplex PCR; TCRdb keeps only in-frame clonotypes and omits some of them. The top ten clones hold about 8% of a sample with under 95,000 clones, around 91% of them seen once. Sequenced material: peripheral blood, taken on day 0 of AZD1222 vaccination. This TCR was recovered from an adult in good health.

DNA of the CDR3: TGTGCCAGCAGCTTAGGGGACAGCCAGACCTACGAGCAGTACTTC. Translated, it gives CASSLGDSQTYEQYF. This chain connects TRBV7-2 to TRBJ2-7; 7 nucleotides match TRBD1. The CDR3 length is 15 residues. Germline assignment: CDR1 SGHTA and CDR2 FQGNSA. The V segment lost 1 base and the J segment 2 bases; nucleotides outside the gene matches: 5.